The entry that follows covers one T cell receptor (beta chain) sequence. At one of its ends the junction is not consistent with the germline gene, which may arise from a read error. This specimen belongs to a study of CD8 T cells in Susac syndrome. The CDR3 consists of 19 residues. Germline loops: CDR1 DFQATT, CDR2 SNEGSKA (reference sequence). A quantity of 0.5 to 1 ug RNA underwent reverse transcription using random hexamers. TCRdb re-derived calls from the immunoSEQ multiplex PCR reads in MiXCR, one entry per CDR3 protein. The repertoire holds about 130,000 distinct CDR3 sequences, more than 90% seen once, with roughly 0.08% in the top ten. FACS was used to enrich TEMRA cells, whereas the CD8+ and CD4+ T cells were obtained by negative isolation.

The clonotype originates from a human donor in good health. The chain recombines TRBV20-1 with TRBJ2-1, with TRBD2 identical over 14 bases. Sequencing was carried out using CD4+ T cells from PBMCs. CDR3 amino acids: CSANWRTSGRTRFYNEQFF. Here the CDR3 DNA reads TGCAGCGCTAATTGGAGGACTAGCGGGAGGACTAGATTCTACAATGAGCAGTTCTTC.